This TCR beta chain was identified in a study of identical twins. Through template switching, a universal primer site was introduced, and the cDNA contained unique molecular identifiers. One entry per CDR3 protein results from TCRdb running MiXCR on the 5' RACE reads. The table lists hundreds of thousands of distinct CDR3 sequences, around 20% of them singletons. Trimming at V came to 0 bases and at J to 0 bases, leaving 6 bases not matched to a gene. The CDR3 is 17 residues long. Germline V gives CDR1 LNHNV, CDR2 YYDKDF (reference sequence). Only healthy Caucasians were included as donors. This clonotype was seen many times. This sample also belongs to another study, concerning T cells expressing NK-cell markers.

Sequencing input: PBMCs. The TCR sequence derives from a woman aged 18-29 years in good health. V is TRBV15 and J is TRBJ2-7; 9 bases align to TRBD1. CDR3 protein: CATSRDLGTGFSYEQYF. CDR3 nucleotide sequence: TGTGCCACCAGCAGAGATCTTGGGACAGGGTTCTCCTACGAGCAGTACTTC. Filled out from reference TRBV15 and TRBJ2-7, the complete variable domain reads DAMVIQNPRYQVTQFGKPVTLSCSQTLNHNVMYWYQQKSSQAPKLLFHYYDKDFNNEADTPDNFQSRRPNTSFCFLDIRSPGLGDTAMYLCATSRDLGTGFSYEQYFGPGTRLTVT.